Following are 2 T cell receptor beta chains from one sample sequenced in a study of cytomegalovirus exposure and HLA in healthy donors. With 60 Vbeta and 13 Jbeta primers, the PCR was carried out. Here immunoSEQ multiplex PCR was the method, and the copy in TCRdb shows in-frame clones only, minus some. The sample lists approximately 130,000 clones; roughly four fifths were seen once. The specimen sequenced was PBMCs. These receptors were obtained from a man younger than 45 in good health and CMV-seronegative.

This clone is labeled medium-sized. This rearrangement joins TRBV4-2 to TRBJ2-1; 8 bases agree with TRBD2. This CDR3 spans 16 amino acids. Germline V gene sequence: CDR1 LGHNA, CDR2 YNFKEQ. V shed 0 bases and J 2 bases; nucleotides not matched to a gene: 3. CDR3 sequence: CASSQDASGPYNEQFF. The CDR3 coding sequence is TGTGCCAGCAGCCAAGACGCTAGCGGGCCCTACAATGAGCAGTTCTTC.

This clone turned up a few times. This chain uses TRBV21-1 with TRBJ1-5; the D call in the table, TRBD1, was not verified against the DNA. TRBV21-1 is an annotated pseudogene. The CDR3 runs 19 residues. CDR3 amino acids: CASSKSPPGRQGPGQPQHF. CDR3 nucleotides: TGTGCCAGCAGCAAAAGCCCCCCAGGACGCCAGGGGCCCGGTCAGCCCCAGCATTTT.